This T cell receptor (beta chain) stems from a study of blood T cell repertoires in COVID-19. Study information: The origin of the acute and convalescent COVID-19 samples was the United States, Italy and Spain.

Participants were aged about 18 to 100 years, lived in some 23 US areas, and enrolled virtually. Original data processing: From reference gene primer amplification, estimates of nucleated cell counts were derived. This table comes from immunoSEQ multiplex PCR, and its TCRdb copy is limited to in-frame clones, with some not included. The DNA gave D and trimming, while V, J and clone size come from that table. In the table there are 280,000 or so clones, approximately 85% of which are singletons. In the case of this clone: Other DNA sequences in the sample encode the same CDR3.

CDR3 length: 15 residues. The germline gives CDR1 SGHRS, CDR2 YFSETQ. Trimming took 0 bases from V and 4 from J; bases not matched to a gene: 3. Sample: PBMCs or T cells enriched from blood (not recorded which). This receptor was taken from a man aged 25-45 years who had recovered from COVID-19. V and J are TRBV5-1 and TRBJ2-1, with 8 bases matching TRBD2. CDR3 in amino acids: CASSLGPSGYNEQFF. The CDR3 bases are TGCGCCAGCAGCTTGGGACCTAGCGGGTACAATGAGCAGTTCTTC.